The entry that follows covers one T cell receptor beta chain sequence. What it binds is unknown. Generated by immunoSEQ multiplex PCR, the TCRdb table keeps only in-frame clones and is missing some. Among 95,000 to 130,000 clones listed, just over 90% were seen once. This sample was included in a study of graft-versus-host responses after intestinal transplantation. Germline assignment: CDR1 MNHEY and CDR2 SVGAGI. V lost 1 base and J lost 7, with 11 bases in between. CDR3 length: 14 residues. The source of this sequence is a human donor who received an intestinal transplant. The V gene is TRBV6-5, the J gene TRBJ1-5, with D unclear. The sample was unstimulated CD4+ T cells sorted from spleen or lymph node cells, taken before intestinal transplant. The CDR3 DNA follows: TGTGCCAGCAGTTACTTCGCGGCGGCGCAGCCCCAGCATTTT. This encodes CASSYFAAAQPQHF.